A single sample gave rise to the 17 T cell receptor beta chains below, sequenced in a study of shared clonotypes between healthy human individuals. Profiling relied on immunoSEQ multiplex PCR, and the TCRdb table lists in-frame clones only, not all of them. This sample has around 2.1 million clones, with 95% found just once. The sample was naive CD4+ T cells sorted from blood. Sample subset: CD45RA+ positively selected. The receptors were gathered from a young man in good health.

This clone was counted a single time. The chain couples TRBV5-1 to TRBJ2-2; TRBD1 matches 9 bases. V lost 2 bases to trimming and J lost 6 bases; unmatched junction nucleotides: 8. Germline CDR1 is SGHRS and CDR2 is YFSETQ. This CDR3 is 16 amino acids long. CDR3 sequence: CASSFRDRDGSGELFF. DNA for the CDR3: TGCGCCAGCAGCTTTCGGGACAGGGACGGTTCCGGGGAGCTGTTTTTT. The full variable domain, in which reference TRBV5-1 and TRBJ2-2 provide the parts outside the CDR3, is KAGVTQTPRYLIKTRGQQVTLSCSPISGHRSVSWYQQTPGQGLQFLFEYFSETQRNKGNFPGRFSGRQFSNSRSEMNVSTLELGDSALYLCASSFRDRDGSGELFFGEGSRLTVL.

As regards this clone: The same CDR3 also results from other DNA sequences found in this sample. The chain links TRBV19 to TRBJ2-1, with D possibly being TRBD1 (5 bases). CDR3 length equals 15 residues. From germline, CDR1 is LNHDA and CDR2 SQIVND (reference sequence). Trimming shortened V by 1 base and J by 1 base, and 8 bases separated the two germline ends. CDR3 DNA: TGTGCCAGTAGTATAGGGGGCAATTCCTACAATGAGCAGTTCTTC. It translates to CASSIGGNSYNEQFF. The full variable domain, in which reference TRBV19 and TRBJ2-1 provide the parts outside the CDR3, is DGGITQSPKYLFRKEGQNVTLSCEQNLNHDAMYWYRQDPGQGLRLIYYSQIVNDFQKGDIAEGYSVSREKKESFPLTVTSAQKNPTAFYLCASSIGGNSYNEQFFGPGTRLTVL.

This clone was detected once. The genes are TRBV21-1 and TRBJ2-6. TRBV21-1 is recorded as a pseudogene. This CDR3 spans 19 amino acids. CDR3 sequence (DNA): TGTGCCAGCAGCCCCTGGTTAGGAACTGCCCGCTCTGGGGCCAACGTCCTGACTTTC. It translates to CASSPWLGTARSGANVLTF.

The J gene is TRBJ1-4, the V gene TRBV18; D perhaps matches TRBD1 (6 bases). With 3 bases removed from V and 5 bases from J, the gap between germline ends came to 13 bases. The CDR3 is made up of 15 amino acids. Germline V CDR1 and CDR2: KGHSH, LQKENI. CDR3 nucleotide sequence: TGTGCCAGCTCACCGCTGACAGGATACAATGAAAAACTGTTTTTT. Translated: CASSPLTGYNEKLFF.

The genes are TRBV4-3 and TRBJ2-2, with 10 bases identical to TRBD2. The CDR3 runs to 18 residues. With 1 base clipped from V and 2 bases from J, the junction kept 7 bases outside the gene matches. CDR1 and CDR2 (germline): LGHNA, YSLEER. The CDR3 region has the DNA TGCGCCAGCAGCCAAGGACCTAGCGGGAGCACTAACACCGGGGAGCTGTTTTTT. Protein product: CASSQGPSGSTNTGELFF.

The chain joins TRBV6-5 to TRBJ2-7; 9 bases agree with TRBD2. V dropped 6 bases and J dropped 7; count of bases not matched to a gene: 13. Looked up from germline, CDR1 is MNHEY and CDR2 is SVGAGI. The CDR3 sequence is 15 residues long. The chain's CDR3 is CASRRPGLAGEEQYF. As DNA, the CDR3 is TGTGCCAGCAGGAGACCGGGACTAGCCGGGGAGGAGCAGTACTTC.

The CDR3 DNA reads TGTGCCAGCAGTCCAAGGACAGGGTACGGCTACACCTTC. Translation gives CASSPRTGYGYTF. The chain employs TRBV28 and TRBJ1-2, with 8 bases matching TRBD1. Germline CDR1 and CDR2: MDHEN and SYDVKM. The CDR3 sequence is 13 residues long. J was trimmed by 8 bases and V by 5 bases; bases with no gene match: 7.

The chain carries TRBV29-1 and TRBJ2-5; D not certain. The ends were cut back, 5 bases at V and 2 bases at J, with 12 bases in the middle. Germline V gene lookup returns CDR1 SQVTM and CDR2 ANQGSEA. This CDR3 region has 13 residues. Here the CDR3 reads CSVSRAIQETQYF. In DNA, the CDR3 is TGCAGCGTTTCTAGGGCCATTCAAGAGACCCAGTACTTC.

In regard to this clone: The same CDR3 also results from other DNA sequences found in this sample. This chain joins TRBV28 and TRBJ1-2, with D hard to call. The CDR3 runs to 12 residues. The germline V and J ends were trimmed by 2 bases and 4 bases, with 5 bases remaining between them. The germline V gene has CDR1 MDHEN and CDR2 SYDVKM. Written as DNA, the CDR3 is TGTGCCAGCAGTTTAGGCGCCTATGGCTACACCTTC. Amino acids: CASSLGAYGYTF.

The gene calls are TRBV30 and TRBJ2-7; no clear D gene. CDR1 is GTSNPN, CDR2 SVGIG, per germline (reference sequence). The CDR3 contains 13 residues. V lost 0 bases and J lost 3, with 9 bases in between. CDR3 protein: CAWSVSRNYEQYF. The CDR3 nucleotides are TGTGCCTGGAGTGTTAGCCGAAACTACGAGCAGTACTTC. Variable domain in full (rest from reference TRBV30 and TRBJ2-7): SQTIHQWPATLVQPVGSPLSLECTVEGTSNPNLYWYRQAAGRGLQLLFYSVGIGQISSEVPQNLSASRPQDRQFILSSKKLLLSDSGFYLCAWSVSRNYEQYFGPGTRLTVT.

This rearrangement joins TRBV30 to TRBJ1-2; 10 nucleotides match TRBD1. Germline V gene data show CDR1 as GTSNPN and CDR2 as SVGIG (reference sequence). The CDR3 length is 15 residues. The trim removed 4 bases at V and 7 bases at J, leaving 12 bases unmatched. The CDR3 nucleotides read TGTGCCTGGACCGGGACAGGGGCCTTAAGGCGTGGCTACACCTTC. This translates into CAWTGTGALRRGYTF. The full variable domain, its missing parts supplied by reference TRBV30 and TRBJ1-2, is SQTIHQWPATLVQPVGSPLSLECTVEGTSNPNLYWYRQAAGRGLQLLFYSVGIGQISSEVPQNLSASRPQDRQFILSSKKLLLSDSGFYLCAWTGTGALRRGYTFGSGTRLTVV.

This chain joins TRBV6-5 and TRBJ1-2, with 7 bases matching TRBD1. Trimming removed 6 bases from V and 7 bases from J; junction bases left unmatched: 8. Looked up from germline, CDR1 is MNHEY and CDR2 is SVGAGI. CDR3 length: 13 amino acids. This CDR3 is CASRPQGIVGYTF. As DNA, the CDR3 is TGTGCCAGCAGGCCACAGGGGATAGTTGGCTACACCTTC.

Notes on this clone: A junction boundary mismatches the germline segment, possibly from a read error. The chain combines TRBV7-7 with TRBJ2-3, with 8 bases identical to TRBD2. The CDR3 extends over 13 amino acids. From germline, CDR1 is SSHAT and CDR2 FNYEAQ (reference sequence). The CDR3 nucleotides read TGTGCTAGCAGCTCTCTAGCGGGAGATACGCAGTATTTT. This translates into CASSSLAGDTQYF.

The gene calls are TRBV7-6 and TRBJ2-3, with D perhaps matching TRBD1 (6 bases). V lost 2 bases, J lost 6 bases, and 6 bases lay in between. This CDR3 is built from 12 residues. Germline V gives CDR1 SGHVS, CDR2 FNYEAQ. CDR3 sequence: CASSLQGDTQYF. The CDR3 DNA is TGTGCCAGCAGCTTACAGGGGGATACGCAGTATTTT.

The chain joins TRBV5-1 to TRBJ2-2; D not resolved. Trimming took 0 bases from V and 4 from J, leaving 10 bases between them. This CDR3 is 15 amino acids long. Per germline, CDR1 SGHRS and CDR2 YFSETQ. CDR3 sequence: CASSLDFLGTGELFF. The CDR3 bases are TGCGCCAGCAGCTTGGACTTCTTGGGCACCGGGGAGCTGTTTTTT.

The rearrangement uses TRBV5-1 and TRBJ2-7; 8 bases fit TRBD2. Germline-derived CDR1 and CDR2 are SGHRS and YFSETQ. The CDR3 is 14 residues long. Germline trimming cut 5 bases from V and 1 base from J; bases unmatched to any gene: 5. In DNA, the CDR3 is TGCGCCAGCAGTACCCAGCGGGGGTCCTACGAGCAGTACTTC. Amino acids: CASSTQRGSYEQYF.

This chain links TRBV5-4 with TRBJ2-5; 9 bases fit TRBD1. V dropped 5 bases and J dropped 5; count of bases not matched to a gene: 7. Germline V gives CDR1 SGHNT, CDR2 YYREEE (reference sequence). The CDR3 totals 14 residues. The CDR3 sequence is CASRRDRASETQYF. CDR3 sequence (DNA): TGTGCCAGCAGGCGGGACAGGGCGTCGGAGACCCAGTACTTC.